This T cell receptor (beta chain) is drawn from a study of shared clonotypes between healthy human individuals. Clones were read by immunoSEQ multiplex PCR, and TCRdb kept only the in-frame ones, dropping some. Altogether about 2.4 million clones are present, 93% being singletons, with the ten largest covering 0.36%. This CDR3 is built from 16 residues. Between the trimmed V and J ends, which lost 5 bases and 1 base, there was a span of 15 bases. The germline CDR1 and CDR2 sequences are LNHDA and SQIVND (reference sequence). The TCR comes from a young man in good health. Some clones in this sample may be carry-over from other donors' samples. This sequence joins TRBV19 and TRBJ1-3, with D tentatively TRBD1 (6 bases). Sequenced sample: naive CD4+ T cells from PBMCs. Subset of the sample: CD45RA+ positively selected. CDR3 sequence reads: CASSETQGTSGNTIYF. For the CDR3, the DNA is TGTGCCAGTAGTGAGACACAGGGTACATCTGGAAACACCATATATTTT.